The present T cell receptor beta chain was sequenced within a study of blood T cell repertoires in COVID-19. Across the study: PBMCs, B-cell-depleted T cells, or T cells were the source of the cDNA or gDNA that made up the material.

In the source study's methods: Reference gene primer amplification gave nucleated cell count estimates. Repertoires were generated with immunoSEQ multiplex PCR, while TCRdb's copy carries only in-frame clones and drops some. V, J and clone size are those of that table, while D and trimming were read from the DNA. The sample yields 170,000 or so clones, approximately 79% seen once. Germline V gene data show CDR1 as SGHVS and CDR2 as FQNEAQ. Trimming removed 0 bases from V and 8 bases from J, with 13 bases in between. The CDR3 spans 14 residues. V usage is TRBV7-8 and J usage is TRBJ1-2; D is possibly TRBD1 (6 bases). The clonotype was recovered from a woman in her seventies with acute or convalescent COVID-19. The sequencing sample was made of peripheral blood. The CDR3 protein is CASSLARGRGGYTF. The CDR3 nucleotides are TGTGCCAGCAGCTTAGCTAGGGGGAGAGGGGGCTACACCTTC.